The clone carrying this T cell receptor (beta chain) was counted only a few times. What it binds is not known. This entry is derived from a study of response to subunit inactivated influenza vaccine. Study-wide results and caveats: Authors suggested each seasonal influenza vaccination recruits few new T cells.

Trimming stripped 2 bases from V and 7 bases from J, with 12 bases between. The CDR3 is 14 residues long. Germline assignment: CDR1 SGHAT and CDR2 FQNNGV. Using its own MiXCR run on the RT-PCR reads, TCRdb lists one record per CDR3 protein. The sample holds 400,000 to 550,000 distinct CDR3 sequences; over 25% are singletons and the top ten take 1.9%. The input for sequencing was CD4+ T cells sorted from PBMCs, taken around 5 days after vaccination. The sequence came from a man aged 50 or older who received an inactivated influenza vaccine. This chain connects TRBV11-2 to TRBJ2-1; tentatively, D is TRBD2 (5 bases). CDR3 protein: CASSLSGVRNEQFF. In DNA, the CDR3 is TGTGCCAGCAGCTTATCCGGGGTACGGAATGAGCAGTTCTTC.